The entry that follows covers one TCR beta chain sequence. This clone was detected ten times or more. Its antigen specificity is not known. Base qualities are not recorded, but no much larger clone differs from it by a single base. Library preparation was by PCR. The reads were generated on an Illumina HiSeq 4000. High-throughput sequencing was used to profile the TCR beta-chain CDR3 region of each patient. Processing in the source paper ran as follows. CDR3 differences across clinicopathological groups were used to build a classifier for discriminating distant-metastatic papillary thyroid cancer patients. Repertoire diversity was assessed with the Shannon index, and tumor-blood repertoire similarity with the Morisita-Horn index. TCRdb passed the public sequencing reads through fastp at Q25 and MiXCR, retaining productive beta sequences. These V and J calls derive from TCRdb rather than the authors' analysis. The sample contains about 19,000 clones, 16% of them found a single time. In total, the top ten clones hold approximately 17% of the sample.

These data come from a study of metastatic and nonmetastatic thyroid tumors (dated by TCRdb to 2018 to 2021). About the investigation overall: Repertoires from peripheral blood and from tumor or nodule tissue samples of malignant and benign thyroid patients were compared. Broader findings and caveats from the paper: In both blood and tumor samples, TCR beta diversity was reported to be significantly higher in malignant tumors than in benign nodules.

The CDR3, cysteine through phenylalanine, is 14 amino acids long. Of the read, only the CDR3 DNA is kept; its 42 bases are in frame from base 1. V and J lose 7 bases and 6 bases, and a span of 19 bases separates them. CDR1 and CDR2 are read off the germline V gene as MNHNS and SASEGT. None of the patients had been given any treatment before thyroid surgery. Using T-cell receptor beta sequencing, the researchers looked back retrospectively at clinical samples from patients, gathered between about 2011 and 2019. Sequencing input: blood. This TCR was sampled from a male donor with papillary thyroid cancer or a benign thyroid nodule (not recorded which). Some clones in this sample may be carry-over from other donors' samples. The chain joins TRBV6-1 to TRBJ2-7; a confident D gene designation cannot be given. The sequenced DNA is TGTGCCAGCAACCCGACTGGACCTGCGAGCGAGCAGTACTTC. Its coded protein is CASNPTGPASEQYF.